The 30 T cell receptor beta chains given below trace back to one sample, sequenced in a study of cytomegalovirus exposure and HLA in healthy donors (TCRdb year 2017). The protocol used for the library was the immunoSEQ multiplex PCR assay. For the multiplex PCR, a mixture combining 60 forward primers for TCR Vbeta segments and 13 reverse primers for TCR Jbeta segments was used. TCRdb obtained this table from immuneACCESS and retained in-frame rearrangements with V and J assigned. These tables miss some clones; where compared with another copy, unresolved V genes account for less than half of the shortfall, and the remainder is unexplained. The table for this sample lists 250,000 to 350,000 clones; about four fifths of them were counted only once. Together, the top ten hold about 0.29% of the sample. Sequencing was carried out using PBMCs. The source is a girl aged 2 to 9 in good health and CMV-seronegative.

This sequence joins TRBV6-1 and TRBJ2-5, with 7 positions matching TRBD1. This CDR3 is built from 16 residues. In germline, CDR1 is MNHNS, CDR2 SASEGT. Losses at the gene ends were 4 bases for V and 5 bases for J; bases not matched to a gene: 13. The CDR3 nucleotides read TGTGCCAGCAGTGGGTTATCTCAGGGGGTTCATGAGACCCAGTACTTC. Encoded protein: CASSGLSQGVHETQYF.

This clone appeared a few times. V usage is TRBV28 and J usage is TRBJ1-5, with a weak D call TRBD1 (6 bases). The length of the CDR3 is 17 residues. Trimming left V 4 bases short and J 1 base short, with 17 bases between. The germline gives CDR1 MDHEN, CDR2 SYDVKM. This CDR3 reads CASSSGAGAQSNQPQHF. The CDR3 DNA is TGTGCCAGCAGTTCAGGGGCGGGGGCGCAGAGCAATCAGCCCCAGCATTTT.

The chain is built from TRBV7-3 and TRBJ2-1; 8 positions match TRBD2. The V gene's germline CDR1 is SGHTA and CDR2 FQGTGA. Trimming removed 6 bases from V and 5 bases from J; junction bases left unmatched: 9. CDR3 length equals 15 residues. This CDR3 is CASRVSGSPNNEQFF. CDR3 coding DNA: TGTGCCAGCAGGGTAAGCGGGAGTCCGAACAATGAGCAGTTCTTC.

The gene calls are TRBV10-3 and TRBJ2-7; 8 bases are shared with TRBD1. Per germline, CDR1 ENHRY and CDR2 SYGVKD. This CDR3 has 16 amino acids. Germline trimming cut 2 bases from V and 1 base from J; bases unmatched to any gene: 7. DNA for the CDR3: TGTGCCATCAGTGAGCTGACAGGGGTTGGGTCCTACGAGCAGTACTTC. Translation gives CAISELTGVGSYEQYF.

This clone has only a few counts. The CDR3 nucleotides are TGTGCTAGTGGTTTGGGGTTGGGGGAGGGCACAGATACGCAGTATTTT. Its protein product is CASGLGLGEGTDTQYF. V gene TRBV12-5 combines with J gene TRBJ2-3, with TRBD2 as a possible D gene (6 bases). Trimming took off 1 base at V and 1 base at J, with 12 bases between the two ends. Germline CDR1 reads LGHNT; CDR2 reads FRNRAP. The length of the CDR3 is 16 residues.

This chain uses TRBV7-9 with TRBJ1-2, with D possibly TRBD1 on 5 matching bases. Germline CDR1 SEHNR, CDR2 FQNEAQ (reference sequence). The CDR3 sequence is 14 residues long. V lost 2 bases and J lost 3, with 10 bases in between. In DNA, the CDR3 is TGTGCCAGCAGCTTATTGGACACGTACTATGGCTACACCTTC. Amino acids: CASSLLDTYYGYTF.

The chain carries TRBV5-6 and TRBJ2-7; weak D call: TRBD1 (5 bases). Trimming left V 2 bases short and J 6 bases short, with 15 bases between. The germline V gene has CDR1 SGHDT and CDR2 YYEEEE. The CDR3 runs to 14 residues. CDR3 DNA: TGTGCCAGCAGCTTCCTCGGCCAGGGTTTCGAGCAGTACTTC. This encodes CASSFLGQGFEQYF.

This chain joins TRBV11-2 and TRBJ2-3; 10 bases match TRBD2. Germline trimming cut 6 bases from V and 8 bases from J; bases unmatched to any gene: 11. This CDR3 region has 15 residues. CDR1 SGHAT and CDR2 FQNNGV come from the germline V gene. The CDR3 DNA follows: TGTGCCAGCAGTTCTACTAGCGGGGAAGCGGGTACGCAGTATTTT. This encodes CASSSTSGEAGTQYF.

This sequence joins TRBV6-1 and TRBJ1-1; 7 bases agree with TRBD1. Looked up from germline, CDR1 is MNHNS and CDR2 is SASEGT. Trimming took 2 bases from V and 1 from J; bases not matched to a gene: 7. The CDR3 length is 16 residues. The CDR3 sequence: CASSELRGQGNTEAFF. The CDR3 DNA reads TGTGCCAGCAGTGAACTAAGGGGGCAGGGGAACACTGAAGCTTTCTTT.

This sequence joins TRBV6-5 and TRBJ1-1, with D uncertain. CDR1 and CDR2 (germline): MNHEY, SVGAGI. The CDR3 sequence is 15 residues long. V lost 0 bases and J lost 4, with 12 bases in between. The DNA for the CDR3 is TGTGCCAGCAGTTACTCGAAGATTCTCGGCACTGAAGCTTTCTTT. It is translated as CASSYSKILGTEAFF.

This rearrangement joins TRBV11-2 to TRBJ1-3; no clear D. V was shortened by 0 bases and J by 2 bases, with 14 bases between the two germline ends. The CDR3 runs 17 residues. Germline V gene lookup returns CDR1 SGHAT and CDR2 FQNNGV. CDR3 protein: CASSLDHTESAGNTIYF. The CDR3 DNA follows: TGTGCCAGCAGCTTAGACCACACGGAGAGCGCTGGAAACACCATATATTTT.

J is TRBJ1-2 and V is TRBV7-6; 9 bases agree with TRBD1. Germline V lookup: CDR1 SGHVS, CDR2 FNYEAQ. J was trimmed by 4 bases and V by 5 bases; bases with no gene match: 5. This CDR3 region has 14 residues. Written as DNA, the CDR3 is TGTGCCAGCAGCCCAGGACAGGGGACCTATGGCTACACCTTC. Amino acid sequence: CASSPGQGTYGYTF. Together with reference TRBV7-6 and TRBJ1-2, the CDR3 gives the full variable domain: GAGVSQSPRYKVTKRGQDVALRCDPISGHVSLYWYRQALGQGPEFLTYFNYEAQQDKSGLPNDRFSAERPEGSISTLTIQRTEQRDSAMYRCASSPGQGTYGYTFGSGTRLTVV.

The rearrangement links TRBV28 to TRBJ1-2; D possibly corresponds to TRBD1 (6 bases). Germline CDR1 is MDHEN and CDR2 is SYDVKM. The CDR3 sequence is 15 residues long. V lost 6 bases, J lost 3 bases, and 17 bases lay in between. The CDR3 is CASRLRQEVYYGYTF. In nucleotides, the CDR3 is TGTGCCAGCAGGCTCAGACAGGAGGTGTACTATGGCTACACCTTC.

This chain connects TRBV4-2 to TRBJ1-3; weak D call: TRBD1 (5 bases). Germline CDR1 and CDR2: LGHNA and YNFKEQ. The V end was cut by 0 bases, the J end by 0 bases, with 9 bases between. CDR3 size: 16 residues. In DNA form, the CDR3 reads TGTGCCAGCAGCCAAGATTTAGGGGACTCTGGAAACACCATATATTTT. Its translation is CASSQDLGDSGNTIYF.

The CDR3 coding sequence is TGTGCCAGCAGCTCGCGAATCAACAGGGGGCTGGGGTATGGCTACACCTTC. This codes for CASSSRINRGLGYGYTF. The V and J genes are TRBV21-1 and TRBJ1-2; TRBD1, as called in the table, went unchecked against the DNA. TRBV21-1 is a listed pseudogene. The CDR3 has 17 residues.

This chain links TRBV4-2 with TRBJ1-2, with 7 positions matching TRBD1. The CDR3 runs 14 residues. From germline, CDR1 is LGHNA and CDR2 YNFKEQ. V lost 7 bases to trimming and J lost 4 bases; unmatched junction nucleotides: 9. CDR3 residues: CASTRGAASYGYTF. CDR3 DNA sequence: TGTGCCAGCACCAGGGGGGCCGCTAGCTATGGCTACACCTTC.

The genes are TRBV2 and TRBJ2-1; TRBD2 matches 9 bases. The CDR3 consists of 15 residues. V dropped 8 bases and J dropped 12; count of bases not matched to a gene: 17. Germline V gene lookup returns CDR1 SNHLY and CDR2 FYNNEI. The CDR3 region has the DNA TGTGCCAGCCTCGGTTCTCGACTAGCGGACCGTTTGCAGTTCTTC. Residues: CASLGSRLADRLQFF.

The chain is built from TRBV5-6 and TRBJ2-3, with D possibly TRBD2 on 6 matching bases. V was pared by 4 bases and J by 7 bases, with 10 bases between. Germline V CDR1 and CDR2: SGHDT, YYEEEE. This CDR3 has 12 residues. CDR3 bases: TGTGCCAGCAGCCCCGGGACTCATACGCAGTATTTT. This encodes CASSPGTHTQYF.

CDR3 bases: TGTGCCAGCAGCTTGGTAGGGGCCGGGAGTAGCTCCTACAATGAGCAGTTCTTC. Amino acids: CASSLVGAGSSSYNEQFF. This chain links TRBV5-7 with TRBJ2-1; the D gene is possibly TRBD2 (6 bases). TRBV5-7 counts as an open reading frame of uncertain function. CDR3 length: 18 residues. Trimming pared 0 bases from V and 0 bases from J, leaving 16 bases between.

The chain joins TRBV19 to TRBJ2-5, with 12 bases lining up with TRBD2. The trim removed 2 bases at V and 2 bases at J, leaving 6 bases unmatched. There are 17 residues in the CDR3. Per the germline V gene, CDR1 is LNHDA and CDR2 is SQIVND (reference sequence). The CDR3: CASSIRLAGGGQETQYF. The CDR3 nucleotides read TGTGCCAGTAGTATACGGCTAGCGGGAGGGGGGCAAGAGACCCAGTACTTC.

This clone was seen a handful of times. J is TRBJ1-1 and V is TRBV9, with D maybe TRBD1 (5 bases). This CDR3 region has 17 residues. CDR1 SGDLS and CDR2 YYNGEE come from the germline V gene. V lost 3 bases, J lost 0 bases, and 18 bases lay in between. This chain's CDR3 is CASSAKRETGVNTEAFF. The CDR3, as DNA: TGTGCCAGCAGCGCGAAACGAGAAACGGGGGTGAACACTGAAGCTTTCTTT.

The J gene is TRBJ2-7, the V gene TRBV5-1; 8 nucleotides match TRBD1. Germline CDR1 reads SGHRS; CDR2 reads YFSETQ. The CDR3 has 14 amino acids. Trimming removed 4 bases from V and 3 bases from J; junction bases left unmatched: 6. In nucleotides, the CDR3 is TGCGCCAGCAGCCCAGGACAGGGAGGCTACGAGCAGTACTTC. As protein: CASSPGQGGYEQYF.

This clone was observed a handful of times. The V call is TRBV5-1, the J call TRBJ2-2; 9 nucleotides match TRBD1. Germline CDR1 SGHRS, CDR2 YFSETQ. The CDR3 has 15 residues. After removal of 3 bases from V and 3 bases from J, the junction contained 3 bases not matched to a gene. The CDR3 region has the DNA TGCGCCAGCAGCTCGGGGACAGGGCACACCGGGGAGCTGTTTTTT. Amino acid sequence: CASSSGTGHTGELFF.

The CDR3 DNA follows: TGTGCCAGCAGCGTAGCTATAGAGGGGAACACTGAAGCTTTCTTT. Translated: CASSVAIEGNTEAFF. The chain recombines TRBV9 with TRBJ1-1, with D unclear. The germline V and J ends were trimmed by 0 bases and 1 base, with 10 bases remaining between them. CDR1 is SGDLS, CDR2 YYNGEE, per germline. This CDR3 comprises 15 residues.

This clone turned up a few times. V is TRBV6-1 and J is TRBJ2-1; D is ambiguous. The germline gives CDR1 MNHNS, CDR2 SASEGT. This CDR3 comprises 15 residues. V gave up 1 base and J gave up 0 bases, with 7 bases separating them. The CDR3 DNA follows: TGTGCCAGCAGTGAAGATAGTAGCTCCTACAATGAGCAGTTCTTC. This codes for CASSEDSSSYNEQFF.

The chain uses TRBV6-5 and TRBJ1-5, with D unresolved. The germline V and J ends were trimmed by 3 bases and 11 bases, with 11 bases remaining between them. From germline, CDR1 is MNHEY and CDR2 SVGAGI. The CDR3 runs 12 residues. This CDR3 reads CASSYLSRAQHF. The DNA for the CDR3 is TGTGCCAGCAGTTATCTTTCGCGGGCCCAGCATTTT.

The chain links TRBV28 to TRBJ1-1; no reliable D call. Germline V CDR1 and CDR2: MDHEN, SYDVKM. V was shortened by 3 bases and J by 1 base, with 12 bases between the two germline ends. The CDR3 runs 15 residues. As DNA, the CDR3 is TGTGCCAGCAGTTTCGTCGGTCTTAAGAACACTGAAGCTTTCTTT. Protein product: CASSFVGLKNTEAFF.

This clone was seen a handful of times. The chain links TRBV29-1 to TRBJ1-5; maybe TRBD1 (5 bases). CDR3 length: 15 residues. V lost 4 bases to trimming and J lost 5 bases, with 18 bases between them. Germline V gene lookup returns CDR1 SQVTM and CDR2 ANQGSEA. CDR3 amino acids: CSVGGLDSGDQPQHF. In nucleotides, the CDR3 is TGCAGCGTTGGGGGGTTGGATTCGGGGGATCAGCCCCAGCATTTT.

This chain uses TRBV7-9 with TRBJ1-5, with TRBD1 as a possible D gene (6 bases). The CDR3 runs 14 residues. V was pared by 3 bases and J by 4 bases, with 10 bases between. CDR1 and CDR2 from the germline V gene are SEHNR and FQNEAQ (reference sequence). DNA for the CDR3: TGTGCCAGCAGCTTCGGGACACTTAATCAGCCCCAGCATTTT. Its protein product is CASSFGTLNQPQHF.

V is TRBV5-4 and J is TRBJ1-2; D possibly corresponds to TRBD1 (6 bases). CDR1 and CDR2 (germline): SGHNT, YYREEE (reference sequence). V lost 4 bases, J lost 4 bases, and 26 bases lay in between. The CDR3 totals 18 residues. This chain's CDR3 is CASSGGFGGGAPFYGYTF. The CDR3 region has the DNA TGTGCCAGCAGCGGGGGGTTCGGCGGGGGGGCCCCTTTCTATGGCTACACCTTC.